This entry lists 25 T cell receptor beta chains sequenced from one sample in a study of CD8 T cells in ankylosing spondylitis. In TCRdb, the 5' RACE reads were re-called with MiXCR into one record per CDR3 protein. Of 150,000 to 200,000 distinct CDR3 sequences listed, 15% to 20% are singletons. The sequencing input was blood, either unsorted or a sorted T cell fraction (not recorded which). The source is a male donor aged 10 to 30 with ankylosing spondylitis or in good health (not recorded which).

This clonotype was seen many times. V usage is TRBV12-3 or TRBV12-4 and J usage is TRBJ2-1; perhaps TRBD2 as D (6 bases). This CDR3 has 17 amino acids. Between the trimmed V and J ends, which lost 5 bases and 9 bases, there was a span of 26 bases. For the CDR3, the DNA is TGTGCCAGCAGTCAGCCCGGGGACTCCCGGTCGAGGGGTGAGCAGTTCTTC. It is translated as CASSQPGDSRSRGEQFF.

The J gene is TRBJ2-2, the V gene TRBV5-6; 13 positions agree with TRBD2. Germline V gene data show CDR1 as SGHDT and CDR2 as YYEEEE. V lost 4 bases to trimming and J lost 8 bases; unmatched junction nucleotides: 2. There are 14 residues in the CDR3. CDR3 region: CASSTGLAGGELFF. The CDR3 region has the DNA TGTGCCAGCAGCACGGGACTAGCGGGAGGGGAGCTGTTTTTT.

The rearrangement joins TRBV10-3 to TRBJ2-1, with 13 bases aligning to TRBD2. The CDR3 sequence is 17 residues long. From germline, CDR1 is ENHRY and CDR2 SYGVKD. Losses at the gene ends were 6 bases for V and 8 bases for J; bases not matched to a gene: 13. CDR3 protein: CAISTGTSGASLDEQFF. As DNA, the CDR3 is TGTGCCATCAGCACCGGGACTAGCGGGGCCTCCTTGGATGAGCAGTTCTTC.

This clonotype was seen at least ten times. The V and J genes are TRBV24-1 and TRBJ1-2; D may be TRBD1 (5 bases). CDR3 size: 14 residues. Per germline, CDR1 KGHDR and CDR2 SFDVKD. With 2 bases removed from V and 6 bases from J, the gap between germline ends came to 12 bases. CDR3 sequence reads: CATSDSAAGNGYTF. CDR3 in DNA: TGTGCCACCAGTGATTCAGCGGCAGGGAATGGCTACACCTTC.

This clonotype was counted many times. This rearrangement joins TRBV10-3 to TRBJ1-1; a possible D gene is TRBD1 (5 bases). V lost 2 bases to trimming and J lost 6 bases, with 16 bases between them. Germline lookup yields CDR1 ENHRY and CDR2 SYGVKD. The CDR3 contains 15 residues. CDR3 DNA: TGTGCCATCAGTGAGCTGGGACTTGGGGGTGCTGAAGCTTTCTTT. It encodes CAISELGLGGAEAFF.

This chain connects TRBV29-1 to TRBJ2-1; TRBD1 matches 11 bases. This CDR3 is 15 amino acids long. V lost 7 bases and J lost 7; bases outside the gene matches: 12. CDR1 is SQVTM, CDR2 ANQGSEA, per germline. Written as DNA, the CDR3 is TGCAGCGCCCGAGGAGGACAGGGGGCATCAAATGAGCAGTTCTTC. Protein sequence: CSARGGQGASNEQFF.

This clonotype has a count of ten or more. The chain combines TRBV10-3 with TRBJ1-2; 8 bases line up with TRBD1. Germline lookup yields CDR1 ENHRY and CDR2 SYGVKD. This CDR3 is 15 amino acids long. The ends lost 1 base at V and 5 bases at J; junction bases unmatched: 6. CDR3: CAISEFQDRAYGYTF. CDR3 sequence (DNA): TGTGCCATCAGTGAGTTCCAGGACAGGGCTTATGGCTACACCTTC.

The chain is built from TRBV29-1 and TRBJ2-1; 8 bases are shared with TRBD2. CDR1 is SQVTM, CDR2 ANQGSEA, per germline. This CDR3 is 14 amino acids long. The J segment lost 9 bases and the V segment lost 4 bases, leaving 11 bases of the junction unmatched. CDR3 sequence: CSVVREGLVGEQFF. CDR3 DNA sequence: TGCAGCGTTGTACGGGAGGGCCTGGTCGGTGAGCAGTTCTTC.

This clonotype has a count of ten or more. The chain joins TRBV5-1 to TRBJ2-3; D possibly corresponds to TRBD1 (5 bases). The germline V gene encodes CDR1 SGHRS and CDR2 YFSETQ. V lost 0 bases, J lost 5 bases, and 13 bases lay in between. CDR3 size: 15 residues. CDR3 coding DNA: TGCGCCAGCAGCTTGGGGCAGGGATCATTAGATACGCAGTATTTT. Residues: CASSLGQGSLDTQYF.

As concerns this clonotype: With a much larger clone just one base away, this may be a read error. The chain couples TRBV7-8 to TRBJ2-4; a weak D match, TRBD1 (6 bases). CDR3 length: 17 amino acids. Per the germline V gene, CDR1 is SGHVS and CDR2 is FQNEAQ. This CDR3 reads CASSLSASRGQENMQYF. The CDR3 coding sequence is TGTGCCAGCAGCTTATCTGCGTCCAGGGGCCAGGAAAACATGCAGTACTTC.

Many counts were recorded for this clonotype. The chain employs TRBV7-2 and TRBJ2-2, with 10 nucleotides matching TRBD2. V shed 4 bases and J 1 base; nucleotides not matched to a gene: 12. The CDR3 covers 19 residues. Germline CDR1 and CDR2: SGHTA and FQGNSA. CDR3 nucleotides: TGTGCCAGCAGCTCCCGGCATTCATCTAGCGGGAGGAACACCGGGGAGCTGTTTTTT. This codes for CASSSRHSSSGRNTGELFF.

Ten or more counts support this clonotype. This chain uses TRBV21-1 with TRBJ1-1. TRBV21-1 is a pseudogene locus. The CDR3 is 13 amino acids. CDR3 in DNA: TGTGCCAGCAGCACAGGGCCCAACACTGAAGCTTTCTTT. Translating it yields CASSTGPNTEAFF.

At least ten counts were recorded for this clonotype. V usage is TRBV9 and J usage is TRBJ1-4; 8 bases line up with TRBD1. The junction had 9 bases not matched to a gene; V was cut back by 4 bases and J by 7 bases. Germline CDR1 reads SGDLS; CDR2 reads YYNGEE. The CDR3 runs to 15 residues. The CDR3 nucleotides read TGTGCCAGCAGCAACCAGGGGGCGGTCACTGAAAAACTGTTTTTT. Its protein product is CASSNQGAVTEKLFF.

This clonotype has more than one count but fewer than ten. This chain links TRBV20-1 with TRBJ2-7; 8 nucleotides align to TRBD2. This CDR3 has 13 amino acids. The germline gives CDR1 DFQATT, CDR2 SNEGSKA (reference sequence). V was pared by 5 bases and J by 3 bases, with 6 bases of the junction left unmatched. CDR3 sequence (DNA): TGCAGTGCTCGAGCCGGGACTAGCTACGAGCAGTACGTC. Translating gives CSARAGTSYEQYV.

This clonotype was counted at least ten times. The V and J genes are TRBV28 and TRBJ1-2, with a tentative D call TRBD1 (6 bases). Germline V gene data show CDR1 as MDHEN and CDR2 as SYDVKM. This CDR3 is built from 14 residues. Trimming removed 4 bases at V and 1 base at J, with 10 bases between. The CDR3 loop is CASSSGEVNYGYTF. The CDR3 DNA sequence: TGTGCCAGCAGTTCAGGGGAAGTTAACTATGGCTACACCTTC.

This clonotype occurred many times. The chain couples TRBV5-6 to TRBJ2-3, with D perhaps matching TRBD2 (5 bases). Germline-derived CDR1 and CDR2 are SGHDT and YYEEEE. The CDR3 contains 14 residues. Trimming removed 0 bases at V and 2 bases at J, with 7 bases between. CDR3 residues: CASSLERITDTQYF. The CDR3 bases are TGTGCCAGCAGCTTGGAGCGGATCACAGATACGCAGTATTTT.

This clonotype has ten or more counts. The rearrangement links TRBV7-7 to TRBJ2-7; 7 bases match TRBD1. The CDR3 length is 15 residues. V was pared by 4 bases and J by 4 bases, with 10 bases of the junction left unmatched. The germline V gene has CDR1 SSHAT and CDR2 FNYEAQ (reference sequence). In DNA, the CDR3 is TGTGCCAGCAGCTCGGGGCAGGGGGATACGTACGAGCAGTACTTC. It specifies CASSSGQGDTYEQYF.

This clonotype was seen at least ten times. The genes are TRBV3-1 and TRBJ2-1; 9 bases match TRBD2. V lost 1 base to trimming and J lost 6 bases; unmatched junction nucleotides: 4. CDR3 length: 15 amino acids. The germline gives CDR1 LGHDT, CDR2 YNNKEL (reference sequence). CDR3 residues: CASSQGTSAGNEQFF. The CDR3 DNA is TGTGCCAGCAGCCAAGGGACTAGCGCGGGCAATGAGCAGTTCTTC.

There are many counts of this clonotype. The CDR3 is CSVEGRGQRETQYF. The CDR3 DNA is TGCAGCGTTGAAGGAAGGGGGCAGCGTGAGACCCAGTACTTC. V is TRBV29-1 and J is TRBJ2-5, with 7 bases matching TRBD1. Losses at the gene ends were 1 base for V and 5 bases for J; bases not matched to a gene: 7. The CDR3 sequence is 14 residues long. Germline lookup yields CDR1 SQVTM and CDR2 ANQGSEA.

This clonotype was detected only once. The J gene is TRBJ2-7, the V gene TRBV7-3; 7 nucleotides align to TRBD1. The J segment lost 1 base and the V segment lost 5 bases, leaving 5 bases of the junction unmatched. The CDR3 loop spans 14 amino acids. Germline V gene sequence: CDR1 SGHTA, CDR2 FQGTGA. The DNA of the CDR3 is TGTGCCAGCAGCCCGCAGGGGGAATCCTACGAGCAGTACTTC. Translation: CASSPQGESYEQYF.

This clonotype was seen repeatedly, ten times or more. V gene TRBV27 combines with J gene TRBJ2-7, with D unclear. Germline loops: CDR1 MNHEY, CDR2 SMNVEV (reference sequence). The CDR3 length is 14 residues. Trimming stripped 4 bases from V and 0 bases from J, with 10 bases between. The CDR3 region is CASSYGQSSYEQYF. CDR3 bases: TGTGCCAGCAGTTACGGGCAGAGCTCCTACGAGCAGTACTTC.

This clonotype was seen ten or more times. V gene TRBV6-5 combines with J gene TRBJ1-1; D gene unclear. Germline values: CDR1 MNHEY, CDR2 SVGAGI. Trimming cost V 5 bases and J 1 base, with 14 bases left between them. CDR3 length: 15 amino acids. The CDR3 DNA is TGTGCCAGCAGTCCCCTTGGAGGCGGGAACACTGAAGCTTTCTTT. Residues: CASSPLGGGNTEAFF.

The chain combines TRBV7-6 with TRBJ2-3, with 9 bases aligning to TRBD2. Germline CDR1 and CDR2: SGHVS and FNYEAQ. This CDR3 comprises 15 residues. V gave up 5 bases and J gave up 2 bases; unmatched junction bases: 5. In DNA form, the CDR3 reads TGTGCCAGCAGCGTTAGCGGGAGCTACACAGATACGCAGTATTTT. Residues: CASSVSGSYTDTQYF.

This clonotype occurred many times. The chain has TRBV21-1 and TRBJ2-7; no DNA check was done on the table's D call, TRBD2. TRBV21-1 is a known pseudogene. This CDR3 spans 13 amino acids. The CDR3: CASSSRLVIEQYF. As DNA, the CDR3 is TGTGCCAGCAGCAGTAGACTAGTGATCGAGCAGTACTTC.

The table lists this clonotype with many counts. The V gene is TRBV18, the J gene TRBJ2-7; no reliable D call. V was trimmed by 2 bases and J by 5 bases, leaving 7 bases between them. This CDR3 comprises 12 residues. Germline lookup yields CDR1 KGHSH and CDR2 LQKENI. CDR3 in DNA: TGTGCCAGCTCACCAACATCCCACGAGCAGTACTTC. Translation gives CASSPTSHEQYF.